This T cell receptor beta chain was sequenced in a study of T-cell memory formation after mild COVID-19. Study background: Clusters of TCRs were largely donor specific.

A single record per CDR3 protein comes from TCRdb applying MiXCR to the 5' RACE reads. Of some 290,000 distinct CDR3 sequences listed, about 17% are singletons. V shed 4 bases and J shed 6 bases, with 4 bases lying between them. CDR1 is SQVTM, CDR2 ANQGSEA, per germline. The CDR3 covers 10 residues. Study findings and constraints: In pre-infection memory, a portion of responding clones appeared, which suggested that cross-reactive memory joined. The SARS-CoV-2 specificity of second-wave clones reaching peak at day 37 remained unverified. Contracting CD4+ clones lay largely in CM and EM, with CD8+ ones residing in EMRA.

This clonotype was observed many times. Its antigen is still unknown. Sequenced material: PBMCs or a T cell subset sorted from them (not recorded which). This clonotype originated in a man aged 18 to 29 who had mild COVID-19 (a few samples of this study predate the infection). Cell type and time point are not known. The chain carries TRBV29-1 and TRBJ2-1, with D uncertain. The CDR3 DNA reads as TGCAGCGTTGGTAGCAATGAGCAGTTCTTC. Residues: CSVGSNEQFF.